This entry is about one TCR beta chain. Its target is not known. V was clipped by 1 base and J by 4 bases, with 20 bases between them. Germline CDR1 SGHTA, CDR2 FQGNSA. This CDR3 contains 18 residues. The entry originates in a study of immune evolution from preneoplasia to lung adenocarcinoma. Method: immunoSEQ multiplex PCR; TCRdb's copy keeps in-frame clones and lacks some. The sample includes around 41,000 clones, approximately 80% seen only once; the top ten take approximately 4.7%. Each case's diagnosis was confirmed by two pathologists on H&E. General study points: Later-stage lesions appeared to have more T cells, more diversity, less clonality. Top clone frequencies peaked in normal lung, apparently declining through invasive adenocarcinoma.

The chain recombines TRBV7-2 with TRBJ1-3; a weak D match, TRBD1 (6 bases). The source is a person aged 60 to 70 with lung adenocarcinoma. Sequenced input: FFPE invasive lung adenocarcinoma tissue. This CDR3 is CASSLGPLGGLSGNTIYF. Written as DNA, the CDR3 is TGTGCCAGCAGCTTAGGTCCGCTGGGGGGGCTATCGGGAAACACCATATATTTT.